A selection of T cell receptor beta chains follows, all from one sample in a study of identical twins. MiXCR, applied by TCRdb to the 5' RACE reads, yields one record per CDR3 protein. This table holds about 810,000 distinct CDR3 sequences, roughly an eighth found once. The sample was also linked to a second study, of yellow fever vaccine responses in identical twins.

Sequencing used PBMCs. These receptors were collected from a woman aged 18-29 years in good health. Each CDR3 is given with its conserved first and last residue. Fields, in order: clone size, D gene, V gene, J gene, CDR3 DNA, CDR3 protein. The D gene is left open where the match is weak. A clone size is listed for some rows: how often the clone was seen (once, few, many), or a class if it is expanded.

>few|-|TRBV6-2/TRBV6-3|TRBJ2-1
TGTGCCAGCAGTTACTCGCCCACAGGGAGCAATGAGCAGTTCTTC
CASSYSPTGSNEQFF
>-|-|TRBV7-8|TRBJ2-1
TGTGCCAGCAGCTCCCGACGACAGGGAGGCTCCTACAATGAGCAGTTCTTC
CASSSRRQGGSYNEQFF
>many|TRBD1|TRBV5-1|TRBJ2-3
TGCGCCAGCAGCTTGGAGGGACAGGGGGCCACAGATACGCAGTATTTT
CASSLEGQGATDTQYF
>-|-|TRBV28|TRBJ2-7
TGTGCCAGCAGTTTACGAGGTCAGGGGTCTCTCAGCTCCTACGAGCAGTACTTC
CASSLRGQGSLSSYEQYF
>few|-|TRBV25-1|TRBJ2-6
TGTGCCAGCAGTACACGCCGGGACGGGGGTTATGTCGGGGCCAACGTCCTGACTTTC
CASSTRRDGGYVGANVLTF
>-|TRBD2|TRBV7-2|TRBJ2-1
TGTGCCAGCAGCGTCCCGGGTGGGAGGGCGAGGGAGCAGTTCTTC
CASSVPGGRAREQFF
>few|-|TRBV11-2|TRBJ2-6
TGTGCCAGCAGCTTAGATTCCCCTGGGGCCAACGTCCTGACTTTC
CASSLDSPGANVLTF
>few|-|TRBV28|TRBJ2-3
TGTGCCAGCCTTACGGCCGGTGGGGGGAACACAGATACGCAGTATTTT
CASLTAGGGNTDTQYF
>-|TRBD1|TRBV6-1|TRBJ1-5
TGTGCCAGCAGTGGGACAGGGGGAGGCAATCAGCCCCAGCATTTT
CASSGTGGGNQPQHF
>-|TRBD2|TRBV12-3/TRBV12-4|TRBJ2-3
TGTGCCAGCAGTCCCCAGACTAGCGGGAGGGCAGATACGCAGTATTTT
CASSPQTSGRADTQYF
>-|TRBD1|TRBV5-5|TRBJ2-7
TGTGCCAGCAGCTTGGTCGGCGGGACAGGGTGGGATGAGCAGTACTTC
CASSLVGGTGWDEQYF
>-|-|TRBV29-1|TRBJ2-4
TGCAGCGCCGCAGGGGGGCCCAAAAACATTCAGTACTTC
CSAAGGPKNIQYF
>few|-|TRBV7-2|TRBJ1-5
TGTGCCAGCAGCCCCTTTTCGGGATATAGCAATCAGCCCCAGCATTTT
CASSPFSGYSNQPQHF
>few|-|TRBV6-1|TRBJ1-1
TGTGCCAGCACCCAGCATTGGGGGGAGGACACTGAAGCTTTCTTT
CASTQHWGEDTEAFF
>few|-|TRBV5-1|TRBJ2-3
TGCGCCAGCAGCTTGGGCAGGTTCACAGATACGCAGTATTTT
CASSLGRFTDTQYF
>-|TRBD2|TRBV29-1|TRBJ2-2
TGCAGCGTTGCGACTAGCGGGAGTATCTACACCGGGGAGCTGTTTTTT
CSVATSGSIYTGELFF
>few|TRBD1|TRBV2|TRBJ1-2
TGTGCCAGCAGTGAAAGACAGGGTGGTGGCTACACCTTC
CASSERQGGGYTF
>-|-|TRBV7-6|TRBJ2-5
TGTGCCAGCATATTACTAACCGGGACTGAAGAGACCCAGTACTTC
CASILLTGTEETQYF
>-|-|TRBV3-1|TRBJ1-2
TGTGCCAGCAGCCAAGAGGCCCGGGACGACTATGGCTACACCTTC
CASSQEARDDYGYTF
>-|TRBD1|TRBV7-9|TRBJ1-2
TGTGCCAGCAGCTTTGACGCGACAGGGAACTATGGCTACACCTTC
CASSFDATGNYGYTF
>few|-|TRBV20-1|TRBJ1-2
TGCAGTCCCGGGACAAACAACTATGGCTACACCTTC
CSPGTNNYGYTF
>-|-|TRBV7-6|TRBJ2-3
TGTGCCAGCAGCTGGAATTGGGGGCAGGTAGATACGCAGTATTTT
CASSWNWGQVDTQYF
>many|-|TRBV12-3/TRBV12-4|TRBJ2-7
TGTGCCAGCAGTCCTTCCGATACGTACGAGCAGTACTTC
CASSPSDTYEQYF
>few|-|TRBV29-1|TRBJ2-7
TGCAGCGTTGGGAAATACAATAGCGGCGAGCAGTACTTC
CSVGKYNSGEQYF
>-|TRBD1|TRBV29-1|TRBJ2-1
TGCAGCGTTTTACCGGGACAGGGGGCGTTGAATGAGCAGTTCTTC
CSVLPGQGALNEQFF
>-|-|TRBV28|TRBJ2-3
TGTGCCAGCAGTTTTGGAGGAGAGGGCACAGATACGCAGTATTTT
CASSFGGEGTDTQYF
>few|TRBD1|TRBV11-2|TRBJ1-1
TGTGCCAGCAGCTTAGACAGGGGGCGTGGGGCTTTCTTT
CASSLDRGRGAFF
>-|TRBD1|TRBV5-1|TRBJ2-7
TGCGCCAGCAGCCCCCGGACAGGGAGGCTGGGGCAGTACTTC
CASSPRTGRLGQYF
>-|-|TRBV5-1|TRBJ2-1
TGCGCCAGCAGCTTAGACGGCTATATCTACAATGAGCAGTTCTTC
CASSLDGYIYNEQFF
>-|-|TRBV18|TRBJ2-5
TGTGCCAGCGCAAAAATGGATGGGTCAGAGACCCAGTACTTC
CASAKMDGSETQYF
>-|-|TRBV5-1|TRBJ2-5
TGCGCCAGCAGCTTGGGAGACAGCGGGGAGACCCAGTACTTC
CASSLGDSGETQYF
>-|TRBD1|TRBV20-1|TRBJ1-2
TGCAGTGCTAGGGACAGGGGGTATGGCTACACCTTC
CSARDRGYGYTF
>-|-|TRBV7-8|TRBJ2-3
TGTGCCAGCAGCCCAGCCTTTCGACAGGGACTCACAGATACGCAGTATTTT
CASSPAFRQGLTDTQYF
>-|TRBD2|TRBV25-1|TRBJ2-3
TGTGCCAGCAGTGAACGCGGGAGGGCAGATACAGATACGCAGTATTTT
CASSERGRADTDTQYF
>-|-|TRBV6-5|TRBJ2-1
TGTGCCAGCAGTTACTCATCTGGCGTGTTTTACAATGAGCAGTTCTTC
CASSYSSGVFYNEQFF
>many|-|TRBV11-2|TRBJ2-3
TGTGCCAGCAGCTTAGCAGGACCCAGAATTGCCACAGATACGCAGTATTTT
CASSLAGPRIATDTQYF
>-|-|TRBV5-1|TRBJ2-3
TGCGCCAGCAGCTTGGAACAGGATTATACGCAGTATTTT
CASSLEQDYTQYF
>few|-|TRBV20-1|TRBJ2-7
TGCAGCGGGCGGGTGGGATACGAGCAGTACTTC
CSGRVGYEQYF
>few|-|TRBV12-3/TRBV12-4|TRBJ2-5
TGTGCCAGCAGTGCTTGGGGGGGGCAGACCCAGTACTTC
CASSAWGGQTQYF
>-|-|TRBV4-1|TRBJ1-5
TGCGCCAGCAGCCATCCAGACGGCAATCAGCCCCAGCATTTT
CASSHPDGNQPQHF
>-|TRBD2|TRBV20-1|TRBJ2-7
TGCAGTGCTAGAGACCGGAGACTAGCGGGAGCCTACGAGCAGTACTTC
CSARDRRLAGAYEQYF
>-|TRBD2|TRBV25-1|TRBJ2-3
TGTGCCAGCAGTCTGAGGACTAGCCCAGATACGCAGTATTTT
CASSLRTSPDTQYF
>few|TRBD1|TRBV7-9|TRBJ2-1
TGTGCCAGTGGGCACCCAACAGGGGGAGGATACAATGAGCAGTTCTTC
CASGHPTGGGYNEQFF
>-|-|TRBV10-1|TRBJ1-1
TGCGCCAGCAGTAAATCCTCTCAAACGGGAATGAACACTGAAGCTTTCTTT
CASSKSSQTGMNTEAFF
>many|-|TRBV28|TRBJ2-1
TGTGCCAGCAGTTTAAATGGTTGGAGTCTGGGGTTCTTC
CASSLNGWSLGFF
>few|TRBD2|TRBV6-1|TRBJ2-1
TGTGCCAGCAGTGAGCGCGGGGGGTTTTATGAGCAGTTCTTC
CASSERGGFYEQFF
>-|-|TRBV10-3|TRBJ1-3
TGTGCCATCAGCTCACAGTCCGGAAACACCATATATTTT
CAISSQSGNTIYF
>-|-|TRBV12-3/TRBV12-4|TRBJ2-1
TGTGCCAGCAGTTATGGGCCAGGGGTGTACAATGAGCAGTTCTTC
CASSYGPGVYNEQFF
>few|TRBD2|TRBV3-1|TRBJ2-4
TGTGCCAGCAGCGCCCGGACTAGCGGGATTCGGGCCAAAAACATTCAGTACTTC
CASSARTSGIRAKNIQYF
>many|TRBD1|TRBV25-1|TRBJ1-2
TGTGCCAGCACCTCCGGGACAGGGAATTATGGCTACACCTTC
CASTSGTGNYGYTF
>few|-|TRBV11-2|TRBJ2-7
TGTGCCAGCAGCCGCTTGGCCTCAGTTCTCGAGCAGTACTTC
CASSRLASVLEQYF
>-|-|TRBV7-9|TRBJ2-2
TGTGCCAGCAGCTTAGGAGTCAGTCCGAACACCGGGGAGCTGTTTTTT
CASSLGVSPNTGELFF
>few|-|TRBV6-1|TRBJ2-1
TGTGCCAGCAGTGAATTTTGGGCTTTCAAGGGGGCCTACAATGAGCAGTTCTTC
CASSEFWAFKGAYNEQFF